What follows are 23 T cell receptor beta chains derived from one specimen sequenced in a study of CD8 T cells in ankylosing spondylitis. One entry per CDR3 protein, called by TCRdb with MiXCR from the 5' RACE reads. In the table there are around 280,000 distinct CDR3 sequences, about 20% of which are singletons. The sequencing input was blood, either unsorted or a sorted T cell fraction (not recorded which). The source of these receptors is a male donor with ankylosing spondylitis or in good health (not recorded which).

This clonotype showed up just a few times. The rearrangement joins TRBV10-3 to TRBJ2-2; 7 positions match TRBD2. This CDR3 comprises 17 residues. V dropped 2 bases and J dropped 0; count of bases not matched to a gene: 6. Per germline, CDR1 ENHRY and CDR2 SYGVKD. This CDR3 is CAISERRAGANTGELFF. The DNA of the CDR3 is TGTGCCATCAGTGAGCGGCGTGCGGGGGCGAACACCGGGGAGCTGTTTTTT.

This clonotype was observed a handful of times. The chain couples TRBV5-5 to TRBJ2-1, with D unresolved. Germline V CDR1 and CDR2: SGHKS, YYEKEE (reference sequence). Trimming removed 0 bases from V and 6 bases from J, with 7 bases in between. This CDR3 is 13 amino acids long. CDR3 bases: TGTGCCAGCAGCTTGGATGTCAGCAATGAGCAGTTCTTC. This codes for CASSLDVSNEQFF.

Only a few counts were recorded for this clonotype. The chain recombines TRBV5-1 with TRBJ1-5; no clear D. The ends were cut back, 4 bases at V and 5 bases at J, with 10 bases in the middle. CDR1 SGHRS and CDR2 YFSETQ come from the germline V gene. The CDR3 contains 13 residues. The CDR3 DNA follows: TGCGCCAGCAGCCCCGAGCCCTATCAGCCCCAGCATTTT. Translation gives CASSPEPYQPQHF.

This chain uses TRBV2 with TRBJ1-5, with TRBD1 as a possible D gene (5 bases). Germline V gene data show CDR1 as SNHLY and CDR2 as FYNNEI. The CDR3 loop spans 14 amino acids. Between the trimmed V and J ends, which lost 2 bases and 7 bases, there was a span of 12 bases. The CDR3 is CASSETGRDQPQHF. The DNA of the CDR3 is TGTGCCAGCAGTGAAACAGGTCGAGACCAGCCCCAGCATTTT.

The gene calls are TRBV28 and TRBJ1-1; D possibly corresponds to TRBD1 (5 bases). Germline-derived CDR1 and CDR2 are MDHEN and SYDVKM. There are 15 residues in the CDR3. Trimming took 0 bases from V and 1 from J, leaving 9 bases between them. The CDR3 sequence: CASSLWGTANTEAFF. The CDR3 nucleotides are TGTGCCAGCAGTTTATGGGGGACGGCGAACACTGAAGCTTTCTTT.

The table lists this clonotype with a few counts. The CDR3 nucleotides are TGCAGTGCTAACCCTGCCCGCTATGGCTACACCTTC. Translation gives CSANPARYGYTF. The gene calls are TRBV20-1 and TRBJ1-2; D gene ambiguous. V shed 4 bases and J shed 4 bases, with 10 bases lying between them. CDR1 and CDR2 (germline): DFQATT, SNEGSKA (reference sequence). This CDR3 contains 12 residues.

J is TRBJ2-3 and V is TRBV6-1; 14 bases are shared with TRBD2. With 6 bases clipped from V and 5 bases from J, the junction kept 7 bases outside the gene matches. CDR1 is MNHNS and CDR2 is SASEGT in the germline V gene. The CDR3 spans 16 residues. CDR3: CASSNRLAGGVDTQYF. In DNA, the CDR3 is TGTGCCAGCAGCAACCGACTAGCGGGAGGGGTAGATACGCAGTATTTT.

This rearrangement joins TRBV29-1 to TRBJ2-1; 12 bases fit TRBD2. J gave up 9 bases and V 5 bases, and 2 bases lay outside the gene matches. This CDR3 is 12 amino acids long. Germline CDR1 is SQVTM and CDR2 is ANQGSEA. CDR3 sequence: CSVLAGGVEQFF. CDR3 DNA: TGCAGCGTTCTAGCGGGAGGGGTTGAGCAGTTCTTC.

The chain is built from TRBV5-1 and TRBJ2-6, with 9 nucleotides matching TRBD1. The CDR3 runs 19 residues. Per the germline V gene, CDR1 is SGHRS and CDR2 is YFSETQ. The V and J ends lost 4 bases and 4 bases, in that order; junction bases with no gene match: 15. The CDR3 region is CASSTRQGGRSRGANVLTF. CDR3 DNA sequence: TGCGCCAGCAGCACCCGACAGGGGGGCCGCTCGAGGGGGGCCAACGTCCTGACTTTC.

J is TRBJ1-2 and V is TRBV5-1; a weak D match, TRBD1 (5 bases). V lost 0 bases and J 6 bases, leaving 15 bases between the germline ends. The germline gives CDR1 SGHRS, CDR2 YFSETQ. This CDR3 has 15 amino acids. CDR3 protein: CASSLEGVPPDGYTF. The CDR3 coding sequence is TGCGCCAGCAGCTTGGAAGGGGTGCCCCCCGATGGCTACACCTTC.

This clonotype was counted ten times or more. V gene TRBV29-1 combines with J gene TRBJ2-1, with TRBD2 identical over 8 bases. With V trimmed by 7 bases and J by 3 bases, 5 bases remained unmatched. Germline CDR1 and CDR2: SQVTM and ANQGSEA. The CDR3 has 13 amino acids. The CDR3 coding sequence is TGCAGCGCTGGGGGACTAGGCTACAATGAGCAGTTCTTC. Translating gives CSAGGLGYNEQFF.

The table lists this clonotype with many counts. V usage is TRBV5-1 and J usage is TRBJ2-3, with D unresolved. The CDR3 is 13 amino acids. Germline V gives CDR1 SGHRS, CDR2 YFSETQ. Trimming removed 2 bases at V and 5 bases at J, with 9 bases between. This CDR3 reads CASSFRSGDTQYF. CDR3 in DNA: TGCGCCAGCAGCTTCAGGTCCGGAGATACGCAGTATTTT.

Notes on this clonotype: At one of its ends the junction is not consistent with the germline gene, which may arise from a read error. The CDR3 DNA sequence: TGTACCAGCTCACCACGACAGGGGGGCCAAGAGACCCAGTACTTC. Amino acid sequence: CTSSPRQGGQETQYF. The chain joins TRBV18 to TRBJ2-5, with 9 bases that match TRBD1. The CDR3 runs 15 residues. Germline lookup yields CDR1 KGHSH and CDR2 LQKENI.

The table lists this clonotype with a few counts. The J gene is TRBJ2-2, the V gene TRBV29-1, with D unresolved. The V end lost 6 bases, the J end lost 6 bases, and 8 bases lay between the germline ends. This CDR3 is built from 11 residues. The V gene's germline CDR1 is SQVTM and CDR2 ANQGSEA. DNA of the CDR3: TGCAGCGTCGCTATGGCCGGGGAGCTGTTTTTT. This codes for CSVAMAGELFF.

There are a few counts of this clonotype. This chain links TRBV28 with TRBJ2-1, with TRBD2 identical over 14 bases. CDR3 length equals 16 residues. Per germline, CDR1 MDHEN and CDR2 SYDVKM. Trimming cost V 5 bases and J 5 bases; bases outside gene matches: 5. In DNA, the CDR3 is TGTGCCAGCAGTCCCTCGGGACTAGCGGGGGACAATGAGCAGTTCTTC. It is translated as CASSPSGLAGDNEQFF. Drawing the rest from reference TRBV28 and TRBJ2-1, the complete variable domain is DVKVTQSSRYLVKRTGEKVFLECVQDMDHENMFWYRQDPGLGLRLIYFSYDVKMKEKGDIPEGYSVSREKKERFSLILESASTNQTSMYLCASSPSGLAGDNEQFFGPGTRLTVL.

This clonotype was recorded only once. CDR3 loop: CSVRLIGPTEAFF. In DNA, the CDR3 is TGCAGCGTCCGCCTTATAGGGCCCACTGAAGCTTTCTTT. The gene calls are TRBV29-1 and TRBJ1-1, with D unclear. V lost 6 bases and J 4 bases, leaving 15 bases between the germline ends. The CDR3 contains 13 residues. Germline CDR1 is SQVTM and CDR2 is ANQGSEA. The full variable domain, with the rest looked up from reference TRBV29-1 and TRBJ1-1, is SAVISQKPSRDICQRGTSLTIQCQVDSQVTMMFWYRQQPGQSLTLIATANQGSEATYESGFVIDKFPISRPNLTFSTLTVSNMSPEDSSIYLCSVRLIGPTEAFFGQGTRLTVV.

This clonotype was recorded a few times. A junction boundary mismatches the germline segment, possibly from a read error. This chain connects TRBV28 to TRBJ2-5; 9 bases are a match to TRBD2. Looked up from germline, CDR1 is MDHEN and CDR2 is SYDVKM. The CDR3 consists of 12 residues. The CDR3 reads CASSSTQWLAGF. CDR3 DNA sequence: TGTGCCAGCAGTTCCACCCAATGGCTAGCGGGGTTC.

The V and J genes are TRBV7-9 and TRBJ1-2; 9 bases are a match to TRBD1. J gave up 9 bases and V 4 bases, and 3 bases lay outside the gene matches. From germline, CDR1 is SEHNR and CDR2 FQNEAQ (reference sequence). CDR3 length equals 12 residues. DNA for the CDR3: TGTGCCAGCAGCTCGACAGGGGGGAGCTACACCTTC. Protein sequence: CASSSTGGSYTF.

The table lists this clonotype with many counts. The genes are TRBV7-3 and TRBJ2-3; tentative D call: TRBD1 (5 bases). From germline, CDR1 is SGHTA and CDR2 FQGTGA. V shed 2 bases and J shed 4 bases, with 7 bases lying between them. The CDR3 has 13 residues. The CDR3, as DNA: TGTGCCAGCAGCTTACCAGGGTCAGATACGCAGTATTTT. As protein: CASSLPGSDTQYF.

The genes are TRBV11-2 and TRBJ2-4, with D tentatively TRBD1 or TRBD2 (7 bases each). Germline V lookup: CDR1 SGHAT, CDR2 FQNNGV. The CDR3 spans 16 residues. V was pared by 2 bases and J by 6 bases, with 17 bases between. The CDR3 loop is CASSLNRGGFRNIQYF. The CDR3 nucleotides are TGTGCCAGCAGCTTAAACAGGGGAGGGTTTCGAAACATTCAGTACTTC.

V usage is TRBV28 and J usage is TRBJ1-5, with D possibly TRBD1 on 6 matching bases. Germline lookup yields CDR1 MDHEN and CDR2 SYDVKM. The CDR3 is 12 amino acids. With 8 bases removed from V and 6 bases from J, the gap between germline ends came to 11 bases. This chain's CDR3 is CASGGGGQPQHF. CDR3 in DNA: TGTGCCAGCGGAGGGGGAGGTCAGCCCCAGCATTTT.

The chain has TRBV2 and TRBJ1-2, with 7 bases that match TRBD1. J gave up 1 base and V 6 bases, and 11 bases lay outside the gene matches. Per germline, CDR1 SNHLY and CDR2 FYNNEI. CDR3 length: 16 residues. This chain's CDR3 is CASRREGAIRNYGYTF. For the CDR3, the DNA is TGTGCCAGCAGGAGGGAGGGGGCAATTCGTAACTATGGCTACACCTTC. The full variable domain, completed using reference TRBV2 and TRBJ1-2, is EPEVTQTPSHQVTQMGQEVILRCVPISNHLYFYWYRQILGQKVEFLVSFYNNEISEKSEIFDDQFSVERPDGSNFTLKIRSTKLEDSAMYFCASRREGAIRNYGYTFGSGTRLTVV.

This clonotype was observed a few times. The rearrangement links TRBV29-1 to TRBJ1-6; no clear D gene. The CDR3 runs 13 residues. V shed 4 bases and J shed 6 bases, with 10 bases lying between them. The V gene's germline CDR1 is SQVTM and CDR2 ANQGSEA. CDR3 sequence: CSVGVGSNSPLHF. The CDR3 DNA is TGCAGCGTTGGAGTGGGGAGTAATTCACCCCTCCACTTT.